The entry that follows covers one TCR beta chain sequence. Antigen unknown. The data stem from a study of T cells after yellow fever vaccination. There are 11 residues in the CDR3. V was trimmed by 3 bases and J by 7 bases, leaving 6 bases between them. The germline gives CDR1 ENHRY, CDR2 SYGVKD. Making TCR cDNA involved 5'RACE template switching, which added UMIs and a universal primer site. TCRdb independently ran MiXCR on the 5' RACE reads; one entry per CDR3 protein. The top ten clones hold 3% to 3.5% of a sample with 300,000 to 350,000 distinct CDR3 sequences, about 10% of them seen once. Overall study findings and caveats: Clonotype sharing between CD4 and CD8 compartments was small. Contamination by abundant bulk-population clonotypes could be present in FACS-sorted repertoires.

This rearrangement joins TRBV10-3 to TRBJ1-1; no definite D call. The sequences come from CD4+ T cells sorted from PBMCs, collected 45 days after the yellow fever booster vaccination. The TCR comes from a man between 18 and 29 years old who received the YFV17D yellow fever vaccine. DNA for the CDR3: TGTGCCATCAGTGAAAGGAGTGAAGCTTTCTTT. It encodes CAISERSEAFF.